This T cell receptor beta chain was sequenced for a study of blood T cell repertoires in COVID-19. At the level of the study: PBMCs, B-cell-depleted T cells, or T cells provided the cDNA or gDNA that made up the material.

The germline V gene encodes CDR1 SGHNT and CDR2 YYREEE (reference sequence). There are 14 residues in the CDR3. V lost 4 bases to trimming and J lost 8 bases, with 13 bases between them. In the authors' methods: Estimation of nucleated cell counts relied on the amplification of reference gene primers. Measured with immunoSEQ multiplex PCR; TCRdb has only the in-frame clones, and not every one. V and J calls and clone size are given by that table; D and trimming were obtained from the DNA. The sample has about 72,000 clones, about nine tenths seen once. This clonotype was sampled from a man aged 25 to 45 with acute or convalescent COVID-19. This chain uses TRBV5-4 with TRBJ1-6; D is uncertain. The specimen sequenced was peripheral blood. The CDR3 DNA reads as TGTGCCAGCAGCCCCCGACTGGCGTATTCACCCCTCCACTTT. Translated: CASSPRLAYSPLHF.